The 23 T cell receptor beta chains presented below share a single source sample, sequenced in a study of blood T cell repertoires in COVID-19. Using immunoSEQ multiplex PCR, the repertoire was profiled, and TCRdb retains in-frame clones only, with some absent. The sample shows about 190,000 clones, around 87% of them seen only once. The sample consisted of PBMCs or T cells enriched from blood (not recorded which). The receptors originated from a woman in her forties in a cohort exposed to, infected with or recovered from COVID-19 (not recorded which).

This sequence joins TRBV28 and TRBJ2-7; 8 bases are a match to TRBD2. This CDR3 contains 16 residues. V lost 2 bases to trimming and J lost 0 bases; unmatched junction nucleotides: 6. The germline V gene encodes CDR1 MDHEN and CDR2 SYDVKM. The CDR3 bases are TGTGCCAGCAGTTTAAATCCAGCGGGGGTCTCCTACGAGCAGTACTTC. It is translated as CASSLNPAGVSYEQYF.

V is TRBV3-1 (or the pseudogene TRBV3-2) and J is TRBJ1-2; 7 bases are a match to TRBD1. The CDR3 is 15 amino acids. Trimming cost V 3 bases and J 4 bases; bases outside gene matches: 8. Germline assignment: CDR1 LGHDT and CDR2 YNNKEL (reference sequence). The CDR3 spells CASSHVGTAGYGYTF. In DNA form, the CDR3 reads TGTGCCAGCAGCCACGTAGGGACAGCAGGCTATGGCTACACCTTC.

This chain joins TRBV30 and TRBJ1-1; the D gene is possibly TRBD1 (6 bases). The CDR3 length is 15 residues. Trimming shortened V by 1 base and J by 5 bases, and 17 bases separated the two germline ends. CDR1 and CDR2 from the germline V gene are GTSNPN and SVGIG (reference sequence). The CDR3 loop is CAWSGDDRYRTEAFF. CDR3 nucleotides: TGTGCCTGGAGTGGGGACGACAGGTATCGGACTGAAGCTTTCTTT. Variable domain in full (rest from reference TRBV30 and TRBJ1-1): SQTIHQWPATLVQPVGSPLSLECTVEGTSNPNLYWYRQAAGRGLQLLFYSVGIGQISSEVPQNLSASRPQDRQFILSSKKLLLSDSGFYLCAWSGDDRYRTEAFFGQGTRLTVV.

CDR3 protein: CASSLETGAILQGYTF. The CDR3 nucleotides read TGTGCCAGCAGCTTGGAGACAGGGGCGATCCTGCAGGGCTACACCTTC. The chain recombines TRBV5-6 with TRBJ1-2, with 8 bases identical to TRBD1. V was pared by 0 bases and J by 8 bases, with 12 bases of the junction left unmatched. The CDR3 spans 16 residues. Germline lookup yields CDR1 SGHDT and CDR2 YYEEEE.

The chain joins TRBV29-1 to TRBJ1-1; a possible D gene is TRBD1 (5 bases). The CDR3 is 14 residues long. Trimming removed 5 bases at V and 1 base at J, with 14 bases between. Germline CDR1 reads SQVTM; CDR2 reads ANQGSEA. The CDR3 DNA follows: TGCAGCGTTATACCCCAGGGCAGGAACACTGAAGCTTTCTTT. Translating gives CSVIPQGRNTEAFF.

This sequence joins TRBV27 and TRBJ2-2; D perhaps matches TRBD2 (6 bases). The CDR3 sequence is 15 residues long. Looked up from germline, CDR1 is MNHEY and CDR2 is SMNVEV (reference sequence). V lost 5 bases, J lost 2 bases, and 12 bases lay in between. The CDR3 region is CASSGGLSNTGELFF. The DNA for the CDR3 is TGTGCCAGCAGTGGTGGACTAAGTAACACCGGGGAGCTGTTTTTT.

This clone was seen just once. The genes are TRBV10-3 and TRBJ2-1, with a weak D call TRBD2 (5 bases). The CDR3 sequence is 13 residues long. Deletions cut 3 bases from V and 8 bases from J, with 11 bases between. The germline CDR1 and CDR2 sequences are ENHRY and SYGVKD. CDR3 in DNA: TGTGCCATCAGTGATCCTGACGGGGATGAGCAGTTCTTC. Translating gives CAISDPDGDEQFF.

V is TRBV7-2 and J is TRBJ1-1; maybe TRBD1 (6 bases). CDR1 is SGHTA and CDR2 is FQGNSA in the germline V gene. V gave up 2 bases and J gave up 1 base, with 11 bases separating them. CDR3 size: 15 residues. The CDR3 sequence is CASSLMGAGNTEAFF. The CDR3 DNA is TGTGCCAGCAGCTTAATGGGGGCAGGGAACACTGAAGCTTTCTTT.

The gene calls are TRBV6-5 and TRBJ1-2; D is unclear. Germline CDR1 reads MNHEY; CDR2 reads SVGAGI. The CDR3 totals 13 residues. Trimming removed 11 bases at V and 3 bases at J, with 16 bases between. CDR3 DNA: TGTGCCCTACAAGAGCGGAGATACTATGGCTACACCTTC. Its translation: CALQERRYYGYTF.

The chain links TRBV25-1 to TRBJ2-3, with D maybe TRBD2 (5 bases). CDR1 MGHDK and CDR2 SYGVNS come from the germline V gene. Deletions cut 5 bases from V and 0 bases from J, with 9 bases between. This CDR3 has 14 residues. CDR3 residues: CASSIGLSTDTQYF. The CDR3 DNA is TGTGCCAGCAGTATCGGACTGAGCACAGATACGCAGTATTTT.

The CDR3 loop reads CASSYSADRYYGYTF. CDR3 DNA sequence: TGTGCCAGCAGTTACTCAGCGGACAGGTACTATGGCTACACCTTC. The chain recombines TRBV6-2 or TRBV6-3 with TRBJ1-2, with 7 bases fitting TRBD1. The CDR3 runs to 15 residues. V lost 0 bases to trimming and J lost 3 bases; unmatched junction nucleotides: 4. Germline V gives CDR1 MNHEY, CDR2 SVGEGT.

V is TRBV10-3 and J is TRBJ1-2, with a possible D match to TRBD1 (5 bases). CDR1 and CDR2 (germline): ENHRY, SYGVKD. The CDR3 length is 16 residues. The ends were cut back, 3 bases at V and 6 bases at J, with 20 bases in the middle. CDR3 DNA sequence: TGTGCCATCAGTGATCGGAAGGGGTTGATTGTTGATGGCTACACCTTC. This gives the protein CAISDRKGLIVDGYTF.

CDR3 sequence (DNA): TGCGCCAGCAGCCTAGGGACAGGGGACTATGGCTACACCTTC. Protein: CASSLGTGDYGYTF. V is TRBV5-1 and J is TRBJ1-2, with 10 bases identical to TRBD1. The germline gives CDR1 SGHRS, CDR2 YFSETQ. This CDR3 region has 14 residues. V was pared by 4 bases and J by 3 bases, with 3 bases of the junction left unmatched.

This clone was seen just once. The V gene is TRBV2, the J gene TRBJ2-3, with 8 positions matching TRBD1. This CDR3 has 13 residues. With V trimmed by 8 bases and J by 2 bases, 3 bases remained unmatched. Germline V gene data show CDR1 as SNHLY and CDR2 as FYNNEI. CDR3 sequence (DNA): TGTGCCAGCGGACAGGGATTCACAGATACGCAGTATTTT. Protein: CASGQGFTDTQYF.

The rearrangement joins TRBV9 to TRBJ2-5; D possibly corresponds to TRBD1 (6 bases). CDR3 length: 15 amino acids. The germline V gene encodes CDR1 SGDLS and CDR2 YYNGEE. V lost 0 bases, J lost 5 bases, and 14 bases lay in between. The CDR3, as DNA: TGTGCCAGCAGCGTAGGTGGGGGCTCGAGGGAGACCCAGTACTTC. This encodes CASSVGGGSRETQYF.

The chain employs TRBV5-6 and TRBJ1-5; D is unclear. The CDR3 is 17 amino acids. The germline CDR1 and CDR2 sequences are SGHDT and YYEEEE. Trimming pared 1 base from V and 0 bases from J, leaving 14 bases between. In DNA, the CDR3 is TGTGCCAGCAGCTTGAGTCGACAAGCCTATAGCAATCAGCCCCAGCATTTT. Translating gives CASSLSRQAYSNQPQHF.

This clone was seen a handful of times. The chain employs TRBV4-2 and TRBJ2-5; 8 nucleotides line up with TRBD2. The V segment lost 1 base and the J segment 5 bases; nucleotides outside the gene matches: 6. The CDR3 has 15 residues. Germline loops: CDR1 LGHNA, CDR2 YNFKEQ. CDR3 sequence reads: CASSQGGRGAETQYF. CDR3 bases: TGTGCCAGCAGCCAAGGTGGGCGGGGGGCGGAGACCCAGTACTTC.

This chain connects TRBV4-1 to TRBJ2-2; 8 nucleotides align to TRBD1. This CDR3 spans 16 amino acids. Germline V gene sequence: CDR1 MGHRA, CDR2 YSYEKL. The junction had 6 bases not matched to a gene; V was cut back by 0 bases and J by 6 bases. CDR3 amino acids: CASSQDVRQGSGELFF. The CDR3 DNA sequence: TGCGCCAGCAGCCAAGATGTGCGACAGGGGTCCGGGGAGCTGTTTTTT.

The chain joins TRBV11-2 to TRBJ2-7; 12 bases match TRBD2. This CDR3 comprises 16 residues. V shed 5 bases and J 2 bases; nucleotides not matched to a gene: 7. Germline V CDR1 and CDR2: SGHAT, FQNNGV. In DNA, the CDR3 is TGTGCCAGCAGCGTGGCGACTAGCGGGGGAACCTACGAGCAGTACTTC. Translated, it gives CASSVATSGGTYEQYF.

The chain recombines TRBV21-1 with TRBJ1-5; TRBD1, the table's D call, lacks a check against the DNA. TRBV21-1 is a pseudogene locus. The CDR3 sequence is 13 residues long. DNA for the CDR3: TGTGCCAACTCTGACAGGGGGCACCAGCCCCAGCATTTT. The encoded protein is CANSDRGHQPQHF.

This clone came up once. V is TRBV21-1 and J is TRBJ2-2; the D call in the table, TRBD2, was not verified against the DNA. TRBV21-1 constitutes a pseudogene. This CDR3 has 14 residues. The CDR3 nucleotides are TGTGCCAGGACGCAGCGGGGGAACACCGGGGAGCTGTTTTTT. Residues: CARTQRGNTGELFF.

The chain links TRBV4-2 to TRBJ2-3; weak D call: TRBD1 (6 bases). The CDR3 covers 14 residues. Germline V gives CDR1 LGHNA, CDR2 YNFKEQ. V lost 0 bases to trimming and J lost 6 bases, with 10 bases between them. In DNA form, the CDR3 reads TGTGCCAGCAGCCAAGAGAGGGGGACGGATACGCAGTATTTT. Translated, it gives CASSQERGTDTQYF.

The chain uses TRBV6-4 and TRBJ1-5; possibly TRBD1 for D (6 bases). V lost 11 bases to trimming and J lost 5 bases, with 13 bases between them. Germline CDR1 MRHNA, CDR2 SNTAGT. The length of the CDR3 is 12 residues. The CDR3 bases are TGTGCCCGATGTCCAGGGGATCAGCCCCAGCATTTT. Amino acid sequence: CARCPGDQPQHF.